One sample yielded the 28 T cell receptor beta chains listed below, sequenced in a study of blood T cell repertoires in COVID-19. Profiled with immunoSEQ multiplex PCR; TCRdb holds only in-frame clones, not every one. The profile shows roughly 35,000 clones, 70% to 85% of them singletons. Sequencing was performed on peripheral blood. The receptor source for this set is a woman between 55 and 75 years old with acute or convalescent COVID-19.

A single count supports this clone. J is TRBJ2-1 and V is TRBV7-9, with 8 bases fitting TRBD2. V gave up 4 bases and J gave up 2 bases; unmatched junction bases: 7. The CDR3 spans 16 residues. The germline V gene encodes CDR1 SEHNR and CDR2 FQNEAQ (reference sequence). The CDR3 sequence is CASSSLAGPPYNEQFF. In DNA, the CDR3 is TGTGCCAGCAGCTCCTTAGCGGGGCCCCCCTACAATGAGCAGTTCTTC. Using reference TRBV7-9 and TRBJ2-1 for the parts outside the CDR3, the full variable domain is DTGVSQNPRHKITKRGQNVTFRCDPISEHNRLYWYRQTLGQGPEFLTYFQNEAQLEKSRLLSDRFSAERPKGSFSTLEIQRTEQGDSAMYLCASSSLAGPPYNEQFFGPGTRLTVL.

V and J are TRBV9 and TRBJ2-6; 9 bases map to TRBD1. This CDR3 is 17 amino acids long. V gave up 6 bases and J gave up 0 bases; unmatched junction bases: 7. Germline CDR1 is SGDLS and CDR2 is YYNGEE. CDR3 loop: CASNPGQGHSGANVLTF. CDR3 DNA: TGTGCCAGCAACCCGGGACAGGGTCACTCTGGGGCCAACGTCCTGACTTTC.

V and J are TRBV7-9 and TRBJ1-1; 7 bases agree with TRBD1. The CDR3 consists of 15 residues. The trim removed 5 bases at V and 0 bases at J, leaving 6 bases unmatched. The germline gives CDR1 SEHNR, CDR2 FQNEAQ (reference sequence). The CDR3 loop reads CASSPKGQMNTEAFF. For the CDR3, the DNA is TGTGCCAGCAGCCCCAAGGGACAGATGAACACTGAAGCTTTCTTT.

This chain uses TRBV5-1 with TRBJ2-7; 8 positions match TRBD1. The V gene's germline CDR1 is SGHRS and CDR2 YFSETQ. The CDR3 runs to 16 residues. The V gene end was trimmed by 4 bases and the J gene end by 3 bases; junction bases not matched to a gene: 12. CDR3 residues: CASSESWDRRHYEQYF. Written as DNA, the CDR3 is TGCGCCAGCAGCGAGTCATGGGACAGGAGACACTACGAGCAGTACTTC.

The chain recombines TRBV12-1 with TRBJ2-4; the table's D call, TRBD1, was not checked against the DNA. TRBV12-1 is a pseudogene segment. The CDR3 totals 17 residues. The CDR3 spells CASSRPRDNLAKNIQYF. The CDR3 DNA follows: TGTGCCAGCAGCAGGCCCCGGGACAACCTAGCCAAAAACATTCAGTACTTC.

This chain uses TRBV7-6 with TRBJ1-6, with 7 bases fitting TRBD1. The CDR3 runs to 17 residues. V was pared by 1 base and J by 5 bases, with 8 bases of the junction left unmatched. The germline CDR1 and CDR2 sequences are SGHVS and FNYEAQ. The CDR3 loop reads CASSLGTGTGDNSPLHF. The CDR3 nucleotides read TGTGCCAGCAGCTTAGGCACGGGAACAGGGGATAATTCACCCCTCCACTTT.

The J gene is TRBJ2-5, the V gene TRBV3-1 (or the pseudogene TRBV3-2); 9 bases are a match to TRBD1. Per germline, CDR1 LGHDT and CDR2 YNNKEL (reference sequence). V was clipped by 1 base and J by 8 bases; unmatched bases: 8. The CDR3 consists of 15 residues. The CDR3 nucleotides are TGTGCCAGCAGCCAAGGGGCGGGACAGGGTGTAACCCAGTACTTC. This encodes CASSQGAGQGVTQYF.

The chain carries TRBV7-9 and TRBJ2-1, with 14 bases matching TRBD2. Germline CDR1 SEHNR, CDR2 FQNEAQ (reference sequence). The ends lost 5 bases at V and 4 bases at J; junction bases unmatched: 1. The CDR3 is 15 residues long. The CDR3 sequence: CASSRTSGGYNEQFF. In DNA form, the CDR3 reads TGTGCCAGCAGCCGGACTAGCGGGGGGTACAATGAGCAGTTCTTC.

This chain links TRBV5-4 with TRBJ2-1; 15 bases map to TRBD2. In germline, CDR1 is SGHNT, CDR2 YYREEE (reference sequence). The CDR3 extends over 16 amino acids. J was trimmed by 9 bases and V by 3 bases; bases with no gene match: 7. The CDR3 sequence: CASSWTSGGAFGEQFF. CDR3 coding DNA: TGTGCCAGCAGCTGGACTAGCGGGGGGGCCTTTGGTGAGCAGTTCTTC. The whole variable domain, remainder taken from reference TRBV5-4 and TRBJ2-1, is ETGVTQSPTHLIKTRGQQVTLRCSSQSGHNTVSWYQQALGQGPQFIFQYYREEENGRGNFPPRFSGLQFPNYSSELNVNALELDDSALYLCASSWTSGGAFGEQFFGPGTRLTVL.

This clone was picked up a small number of times. The CDR3 reads CASTGTVYNEQFF. The CDR3 nucleotides are TGTGCCAGCACCGGGACAGTTTACAATGAGCAGTTCTTC. The chain employs TRBV2 and TRBJ2-1; 7 positions agree with TRBD1. Trimming at V came to 7 bases and at J to 4 bases, leaving 4 bases not matched to a gene. The CDR3 is 13 amino acids. Germline CDR1 and CDR2: SNHLY and FYNNEI.

This chain links TRBV5-1 with TRBJ2-5, with 9 bases matching TRBD1. The ends lost 3 bases at V and 4 bases at J; junction bases unmatched: 4. Germline V gene sequence: CDR1 SGHRS, CDR2 YFSETQ. This CDR3 spans 14 amino acids. The CDR3 region is CASSSTGGVETQYF. CDR3 nucleotide sequence: TGCGCCAGCAGCTCTACAGGGGGCGTAGAGACCCAGTACTTC.

As for this clone: Additional DNA sequences in this sample encode the identical CDR3. J is TRBJ1-1 and V is TRBV27; 9 positions match TRBD1. Trimming removed 5 bases from V and 4 bases from J; junction bases left unmatched: 5. The length of the CDR3 is 14 residues. Germline values: CDR1 MNHEY, CDR2 SMNVEV (reference sequence). CDR3 DNA sequence: TGTGCCAGCAGTCTAGGACAGGGGAGCACTGAAGCTTTCTTT. It specifies CASSLGQGSTEAFF.

In this sample, this clone turned up once. The chain employs TRBV7-8 and TRBJ2-7, with unresolved D. With 2 bases removed from V and 3 bases from J, the gap between germline ends came to 11 bases. Per the germline V gene, CDR1 is SGHVS and CDR2 is FQNEAQ. This CDR3 is 14 amino acids long. CDR3 sequence: CASSLHTNYYEQYF. In DNA, the CDR3 is TGTGCCAGCAGCTTACATACAAACTACTACGAGCAGTACTTC.

V is TRBV5-1 and J is TRBJ2-3; 7 bases are a match to TRBD1. CDR1 and CDR2 from the germline V gene are SGHRS and YFSETQ. J was trimmed by 0 bases and V by 0 bases; bases with no gene match: 7. CDR3 length equals 17 residues. The CDR3 sequence: CASSLGGQAGSTDTQYF. DNA of the CDR3: TGCGCCAGCAGCTTGGGAGGACAGGCTGGGAGCACAGATACGCAGTATTTT.

The chain couples TRBV12-2 to TRBJ2-1; the table calls TRBD2, which could not be checked here. TRBV12-2 is described as a pseudogene. This CDR3 contains 16 residues. The CDR3 here is CASRLSDSGGGNEQFF. The CDR3, as DNA: TGTGCAAGTCGCTTATCCGATAGCGGGGGGGGTAATGAGCAGTTCTTC.

This rearrangement joins TRBV30 to TRBJ1-2, with 8 nucleotides matching TRBD1. CDR1 is GTSNPN and CDR2 is SVGIG in the germline V gene (reference sequence). V gave up 3 bases and J gave up 4 bases; unmatched junction bases: 4. CDR3 length equals 13 residues. CDR3 DNA: TGTGCCTGGAGGAGGACAGGGATCTATGGCTACACCTTC. Translated: CAWRRTGIYGYTF. The whole variable domain, filled in from reference TRBV30 and TRBJ1-2, reads SQTIHQWPATLVQPVGSPLSLECTVEGTSNPNLYWYRQAAGRGLQLLFYSVGIGQISSEVPQNLSASRPQDRQFILSSKKLLLSDSGFYLCAWRRTGIYGYTFGSGTRLTVV.

The chain couples TRBV28 to TRBJ1-6, with TRBD1 matching over 8 bases. The CDR3 contains 16 residues. The V segment lost 3 bases and the J segment 9 bases; nucleotides outside the gene matches: 10. CDR1 is MDHEN and CDR2 is SYDVKM in the germline V gene. CDR3 amino acids: CASSLQLGTGASPLHF. The DNA of the CDR3 is TGTGCCAGCAGTTTGCAACTCGGGACAGGCGCTTCACCCCTCCACTTT. Full variable domain (rest looked up from reference TRBV28 and TRBJ1-6): DVKVTQSSRYLVKRTGEKVFLECVQDMDHENMFWYRQDPGLGLRLIYFSYDVKMKEKGDIPEGYSVSREKKERFSLILESASTNQTSMYLCASSLQLGTGASPLHFGNGTRLTVT.

This clone came up a few times. The rearrangement uses TRBV5-1 and TRBJ2-5, with D maybe TRBD2 (5 bases). V was pared by 3 bases and J by 2 bases, with 14 bases between. The germline CDR1 and CDR2 sequences are SGHRS and YFSETQ. This CDR3 has 15 residues. CDR3 coding DNA: TGCGCCAGCAGCTCCGGGGTTGGTGGTCAAGAGACCCAGTACTTC. It codes for CASSSGVGGQETQYF. Full variable domain (missing parts from reference TRBV5-1 and TRBJ2-5): KAGVTQTPRYLIKTRGQQVTLSCSPISGHRSVSWYQQTPGQGLQFLFEYFSETQRNKGNFPGRFSGRQFSNSRSEMNVSTLELGDSALYLCASSSGVGGQETQYFGPGTRLLVL.

This clone is medium-sized in the sample. The rearrangement uses TRBV7-9 and TRBJ2-1; D perhaps matches TRBD2 (6 bases). CDR1 and CDR2 from the germline V gene are SEHNR and FQNEAQ (reference sequence). The CDR3 has 17 amino acids. Trimming pared 6 bases from V and 0 bases from J, leaving 18 bases between. For the CDR3, the DNA is TGTGCCAGCAGTGGGGGAATGGGGACTTACTCCTACAATGAGCAGTTCTTC. As protein: CASSGGMGTYSYNEQFF.

The chain is built from TRBV18 and TRBJ1-4; D gene unclear. V dropped 8 bases and J dropped 7 bases, with 11 bases sitting between them. The CDR3 runs 12 residues. Germline lookup yields CDR1 KGHSH and CDR2 LQKENI. The CDR3 reads CASRELSEKLFF. CDR3 sequence (DNA): TGTGCCAGCCGGGAACTTAGTGAAAAACTGTTTTTT.

Turning to this clone: Within the sample, other DNA sequences also encode this same CDR3. The chain is built from TRBV27 and TRBJ1-5; D is possibly TRBD1 (6 bases). The CDR3 has 12 amino acids. Between the trimmed V and J ends, which lost 5 bases and 4 bases, there was a span of 6 bases. Germline CDR1 reads MNHEY; CDR2 reads SMNVEV (reference sequence). The CDR3: CASSRGNQPQHF. In nucleotides, the CDR3 is TGTGCCAGCAGTAGGGGGAATCAGCCCCAGCATTTT.

The J gene is TRBJ2-7, the V gene TRBV5-1; a possible D gene is TRBD1 (6 bases). The CDR3 sequence is 14 residues long. Between the trimmed V and J ends, which lost 3 bases and 7 bases, there was a span of 17 bases. Germline V gene sequence: CDR1 SGHRS, CDR2 YFSETQ. DNA for the CDR3: TGCGCCAGCAGCTCCGGACAGCCTGGCGAGGAGCAGTACTTC. Translation gives CASSSGQPGEEQYF.

This clone was seen a single time. The gene calls are TRBV7-9 and TRBJ2-5; D is unresolved. Germline CDR1 is SEHNR and CDR2 is FQNEAQ (reference sequence). CDR3 length equals 10 residues. V lost 6 bases and J 5 bases, leaving 4 bases between the germline ends. DNA of the CDR3: TGTGCCAGCAGTGAGGAGACCCAGTACTTC. Its translation is CASSEETQYF.

This chain uses TRBV5-8 with TRBJ2-7; the D gene is possibly TRBD2 (6 bases). CDR3 length: 14 residues. The germline V gene has CDR1 SGHTS and CDR2 YDEGEE. Trimming stripped 3 bases from V and 3 bases from J, with 13 bases between. CDR3 in amino acids: CASSWAGPGYEQYF. In nucleotides, the CDR3 is TGTGCCAGCAGCTGGGCGGGACCGGGCTACGAGCAGTACTTC.

This chain uses TRBV12-3 or TRBV12-4 with TRBJ1-2, with a weak D call TRBD1 (5 bases). Trimming removed 2 bases from V and 14 bases from J, with 15 bases in between. The CDR3 spans 12 residues. The CDR3: CASSLTGRAPTF. For the CDR3, the DNA is TGTGCCAGCAGTTTAACAGGAAGGGCTCCTACCTTC.

The gene calls are TRBV19 and TRBJ1-2; a weak D match, TRBD1 (5 bases). This CDR3 has 15 amino acids. In germline, CDR1 is LNHDA, CDR2 SQIVND (reference sequence). Trimming stripped 3 bases from V and 3 bases from J, with 14 bases between. CDR3 protein: CASSMQGGLHYGYTF. CDR3 sequence (DNA): TGTGCCAGTAGTATGCAGGGTGGTCTCCACTATGGCTACACCTTC. Based on the CDR3 plus reference TRBV19 and TRBJ1-2, the full variable domain is DGGITQSPKYLFRKEGQNVTLSCEQNLNHDAMYWYRQDPGQGLRLIYYSQIVNDFQKGDIAEGYSVSREKKESFPLTVTSAQKNPTAFYLCASSMQGGLHYGYTFGSGTRLTVV.

The V call is TRBV18, the J call TRBJ1-1, with D possibly TRBD1 on 6 matching bases. Germline lookup yields CDR1 KGHSH and CDR2 LQKENI. The CDR3 is 12 residues long. V lost 5 bases to trimming and J lost 9 bases, with 13 bases between them. The CDR3 DNA is TGTGCCAGCTCAGAGGGGGACCCGAAAGCTTTCTTT. This codes for CASSEGDPKAFF.

This clone was seen just once. The chain recombines TRBV6-5 with TRBJ1-1, with 7 bases fitting TRBD1. Germline V gene lookup returns CDR1 MNHEY and CDR2 SVGAGI. The V segment lost 7 bases and the J segment 9 bases; nucleotides outside the gene matches: 11. The CDR3 loop spans 13 amino acids. CDR3 in amino acids: CASTGTDSSKAFF. The CDR3 bases are TGTGCCAGCACCGGGACAGACAGTTCGAAAGCTTTCTTT.